The present entry profiles one T cell receptor beta chain with its context. As handled by the study authors: Amplification from reference gene primers served as the basis for estimated nucleated cell counts. Sequencing used immunoSEQ multiplex PCR; TCRdb keeps in-frame clones, though not all of them. The V and J calls and clone size come from that table; D and trimming were worked out from the DNA. The sample lists 90,000 to 150,000 clones; 87% were seen once. With 2 bases removed from V and 2 bases from J, the gap between germline ends came to 6 bases. The CDR3 runs to 14 residues. Germline CDR1 and CDR2: LGHNT and FRNRAP. This sample is part of a study of blood T cell repertoires in COVID-19. About the research overall: The samples span acute and convalescent COVID-19 from the United States, Italy and Spain.

The chain couples TRBV12-5 to TRBJ2-2, with D hard to call. The receptor's source is a human donor in a cohort sampled during active COVID-19. Source material: peripheral blood. The CDR3 here is CASGLSPNTGELFF. In DNA, the CDR3 is TGTGCTAGTGGTTTGAGCCCCAACACCGGGGAGCTGTTTTTT.